These 31 T cell receptor beta chains were all obtained from the same sample, sequenced in a study of preoperative IRX-2 immunotherapy in early breast cancer. The repertoire was sequenced with immunoSEQ multiplex PCR; TCRdb's copy has only in-frame clones and lacks some. The sample consists of under 50,000 clones, roughly four fifths of them appearing once. The treatment here: preoperative locoregional IRX-2 cytokine immunotherapy. The sample consisted of lymph node tissue, taken after IRX-2 immunotherapy. Receptors originate from a human donor with breast cancer.

J is TRBJ1-2 and V is TRBV6-8, with D maybe TRBD1 (5 bases). Germline V gene lookup returns CDR1 MNHGY and CDR2 SAAAGT. There are 13 residues in the CDR3. The V end lost 7 bases, the J end lost 2 bases, and 11 bases lay between the germline ends. This chain's CDR3 is CASISGGNYGYTF. DNA of the CDR3: TGTGCCAGCATTAGTGGGGGAAACTATGGCTACACCTTC.

This clone was counted only a few times. The V and J genes are TRBV19 and TRBJ2-1; D gene unclear. The CDR3 has 14 amino acids. Germline assignment: CDR1 LNHDA and CDR2 SQIVND (reference sequence). The V end lost 4 bases, the J end lost 8 bases, and 15 bases lay between the germline ends. The CDR3 sequence: CASSTSLSNHEQFF. CDR3 coding DNA: TGTGCCAGTAGTACCTCCCTTAGTAACCATGAGCAGTTCTTC.

V is TRBV5-1 and J is TRBJ1-6, with D possibly matching TRBD1 (6 bases). CDR3 length equals 17 residues. Deletions cut 0 bases from V and 0 bases from J, with 10 bases between. The germline V gene encodes CDR1 SGHRS and CDR2 YFSETQ. Here the CDR3 reads CASSLVDRSSYNSPLHF. CDR3 DNA: TGCGCCAGCAGCTTGGTCGACAGGAGCTCCTATAATTCACCCCTCCACTTT.

The chain couples TRBV11-3 to TRBJ1-5, with D unresolved. Trimming removed 4 bases from V and 0 bases from J, with 16 bases in between. Germline loops: CDR1 SGHNT, CDR2 YENEEA. The CDR3 loop spans 17 amino acids. CDR3 region: CASSSTLFDYSNQPQHF. In DNA form, the CDR3 reads TGTGCCAGCAGCTCAACCTTGTTCGACTATAGCAATCAGCCCCAGCATTTT.

As for this clone: Its ends do not fully match the called genes, so a read error is possible. This chain joins TRBV6-8 and TRBJ1-6; unclear D gene. The CDR3 runs 13 residues. Per the germline V gene, CDR1 is MNHGY and CDR2 is SAAAGT. The CDR3 DNA is TGTGCCATCAGTGCACAAGGGAAAGCGAATCTCCACTTT. This encodes CAISAQGKANLHF.

This rearrangement joins TRBV6-8 to TRBJ2-1; TRBD1 matches 9 bases. Germline V gene sequence: CDR1 MNHGY, CDR2 SAAAGT. There are 16 residues in the CDR3. The V gene end was trimmed by 5 bases and the J gene end by 7 bases; junction bases not matched to a gene: 12. As DNA, the CDR3 is TGTGCCAGCAGTCCCGGGGGACAGGGCCGGGGGAATGAGCAGTTCTTC. It is translated as CASSPGGQGRGNEQFF.

The chain links TRBV11-3 to TRBJ1-1, with D uncertain. This CDR3 comprises 14 residues. With 3 bases removed from V and 4 bases from J, the gap between germline ends came to 12 bases. Per germline, CDR1 SGHNT and CDR2 YENEEA. The CDR3 DNA is TGTGCCAGCAGCTTGACCCAGGCTTTCACTGAAGCTTTCTTT. This gives the protein CASSLTQAFTEAFF.

This clone was seen only once. This rearrangement joins TRBV5-1 to TRBJ1-1, with D uncertain. The germline CDR1 and CDR2 sequences are SGHRS and YFSETQ. Trimming cost V 2 bases and J 1 base, with 9 bases left between them. The CDR3 runs to 14 residues. The DNA of the CDR3 is TGCGCCAGCAGCTTTGGTGGGCAGAACACTGAAGCTTTCTTT. Translated: CASSFGGQNTEAFF.

This clone has just a few counts. The rearrangement links TRBV7-6 to TRBJ1-1; D is perhaps TRBD1 (6 bases). Germline V gene data show CDR1 as SGHVS and CDR2 as FNYEAQ. Trimming removed 4 bases at V and 2 bases at J, with 17 bases between. This CDR3 comprises 16 residues. The CDR3 reads CASSSEGGRHNTEAFF. The DNA for the CDR3 is TGTGCCAGCAGCTCCGAGGGGGGGCGACATAACACTGAAGCTTTCTTT.

This rearrangement joins TRBV11-3 to TRBJ1-2; D gene unclear. V was pared by 5 bases and J by 8 bases, with 21 bases between. This CDR3 contains 15 residues. CDR1 is SGHNT and CDR2 is YENEEA in the germline V gene. The CDR3 here is CASSPPIGPNTGYTF. The CDR3 DNA is TGTGCCAGCAGCCCCCCCATAGGGCCCAATACGGGCTACACCTTC.

V and J are TRBV10-3 and TRBJ1-2; 10 bases line up with TRBD1. CDR3 length: 15 amino acids. With 2 bases clipped from V and 5 bases from J, the junction kept 5 bases outside the gene matches. Germline CDR1 and CDR2: ENHRY and SYGVKD. This CDR3 reads CAISERDRGVYGYTF. In DNA form, the CDR3 reads TGTGCCATCAGTGAGAGGGACAGGGGTGTGTATGGCTACACCTTC.

The chain has TRBV11-3 and TRBJ2-7, with D hard to call. The V gene's germline CDR1 is SGHNT and CDR2 YENEEA. The length of the CDR3 is 14 residues. V was trimmed by 8 bases and J by 0 bases, leaving 14 bases between them. Here the CDR3 DNA reads TGTGCCAGCCAACCGGCCCTGATCTCCTACGAGCAGTACTTC. Residues: CASQPALISYEQYF.

Here the CDR3 reads CASSWAHPTYEQYF. CDR3 nucleotide sequence: TGTGCCAGCAGCTGGGCGCACCCAACCTACGAGCAGTACTTC. The V gene is TRBV11-3, the J gene TRBJ2-7, with D unclear. V lost 4 bases and J 2 bases, leaving 12 bases between the germline ends. The CDR3 consists of 14 residues. From germline, CDR1 is SGHNT and CDR2 YENEEA. Full variable domain (outside the CDR3, taken from reference TRBV11-3 and TRBJ2-7): EAGVVQSPRYKIIEKKQPVAFWCNPISGHNTLYWYLQNLGQGPELLIRYENEEAVDDSQLPKDRFSAERLKGVDSTLKIQPAELGDSAVYLCASSWAHPTYEQYFGPGTRLTVT.

The chain employs TRBV29-1 and TRBJ2-1; D might be TRBD1 or TRBD2, each matching 5 bases. There are 14 residues in the CDR3. Germline V gene data show CDR1 as SQVTM and CDR2 as ANQGSEA. V lost 1 base and J lost 7, with 14 bases in between. The CDR3 is CSVEAGPRRNEQFF. CDR3 DNA: TGCAGCGTTGAAGCGGGGCCTCGCAGGAATGAGCAGTTCTTC.

The V and J genes are TRBV5-1 and TRBJ1-2, with D possibly being TRBD1 (6 bases). This CDR3 is 14 amino acids long. Deletions cut 1 base from V and 4 bases from J, with 11 bases between. CDR1 SGHRS and CDR2 YFSETQ come from the germline V gene. The CDR3 sequence is CASSLTGTAYGYTF. The CDR3 region has the DNA TGCGCCAGCAGCTTGACAGGGACGGCCTATGGCTACACCTTC. Combining the CDR3 with reference TRBV5-1 and TRBJ1-2 gives the whole variable domain KAGVTQTPRYLIKTRGQQVTLSCSPISGHRSVSWYQQTPGQGLQFLFEYFSETQRNKGNFPGRFSGRQFSNSRSEMNVSTLELGDSALYLCASSLTGTAYGYTFGSGTRLTVV.

This clone came up once. This chain connects TRBV7-6 to TRBJ2-7, with TRBD1 matching 9 bases. This CDR3 region has 16 residues. In germline, CDR1 is SGHVS, CDR2 FNYEAQ. After removal of 3 bases from V and 4 bases from J, the junction contained 10 bases not matched to a gene. The CDR3, as DNA: TGTGCCAGCAGCTTGTGGGGGACAGGGCATAGGTACGAGCAGTACTTC. Protein product: CASSLWGTGHRYEQYF.

This chain uses TRBV6-8 with TRBJ1-1; D remains ambiguous. The germline V gene encodes CDR1 MNHGY and CDR2 SAAAGT. V was pared by 2 bases and J by 3 bases, with 16 bases between. This CDR3 region has 16 residues. Here the CDR3 DNA reads TGTGCCAGCAGTTACATAACGGCGCTTCGGGACACTGAAGCTTTCTTT. Protein: CASSYITALRDTEAFF.

The chain joins TRBV11-3 to TRBJ2-5; 9 positions agree with TRBD1. The germline V gene encodes CDR1 SGHNT and CDR2 YENEEA. This CDR3 contains 15 residues. J gave up 5 bases and V 5 bases, and 9 bases lay outside the gene matches. The CDR3 region is CASSGGQGTGETQYF. The CDR3 DNA reads as TGTGCCAGCAGCGGCGGACAGGGGACGGGGGAGACCCAGTACTTC.

The rearrangement links TRBV11-3 to TRBJ1-3; 7 nucleotides align to TRBD1. Trimming removed 5 bases from V and 0 bases from J; junction bases left unmatched: 4. This CDR3 has 15 amino acids. The V gene's germline CDR1 is SGHNT and CDR2 YENEEA. CDR3 DNA sequence: TGTGCCAGCAGCCGACAGGGCCTCTCTGGAAACACCATATATTTT. It is translated as CASSRQGLSGNTIYF.

This chain joins TRBV19 and TRBJ1-6; tentatively, D is TRBD1 (6 bases). V lost 8 bases and J 7 bases, leaving 15 bases between the germline ends. The length of the CDR3 is 14 residues. Germline lookup yields CDR1 LNHDA and CDR2 SQIVND (reference sequence). In nucleotides, the CDR3 is TGTGCCAGTCGATTGAGGGACACAAATTCACCCCTCCACTTT. It is translated as CASRLRDTNSPLHF.

This chain links TRBV11-3 with TRBJ2-2; no reliable D call. The CDR3 covers 14 residues. CDR1 is SGHNT and CDR2 is YENEEA in the germline V gene. V was cut by 1 base and J by 1 base, with 4 bases left in between. CDR3 DNA sequence: TGTGCCAGCAGCTTAGGGAAGAACACCGGGGAGCTGTTTTTT. Its translation: CASSLGKNTGELFF.

This sequence joins TRBV19 and TRBJ1-5; D is unclear. Trimming took 4 bases from V and 3 from J, leaving 19 bases between them. CDR1 LNHDA and CDR2 SQIVND come from the germline V gene (reference sequence). The length of the CDR3 is 17 residues. The CDR3 spells CASSKGGQARNNQPQHF. In DNA form, the CDR3 reads TGTGCCAGTAGTAAGGGAGGGCAGGCGCGGAACAATCAGCCCCAGCATTTT.

This clone was seen only a few times. The J gene is TRBJ2-5, the V gene TRBV6-8, with 8 bases matching TRBD2. The CDR3 is made up of 18 amino acids. Germline V lookup: CDR1 MNHGY, CDR2 SAAAGT. With 2 bases clipped from V and 5 bases from J, the junction kept 16 bases outside the gene matches. DNA for the CDR3: TGTGCCAGCAGTTACGGGCGGGGCCTTAGCGGGGTTAGGGAGACCCAGTACTTC. It codes for CASSYGRGLSGVRETQYF.

The chain is built from TRBV28 and TRBJ1-1, with 7 bases aligning to TRBD1. The germline V gene encodes CDR1 MDHEN and CDR2 SYDVKM. Trimming took 3 bases from V and 10 from J; bases not matched to a gene: 8. The CDR3 consists of 13 residues. The CDR3 sequence is CASSFGRGRAAFF. For the CDR3, the DNA is TGTGCCAGCAGTTTCGGGAGGGGGCGCGCAGCTTTCTTT.

The gene calls are TRBV6-8 and TRBJ1-6; a possible D gene is TRBD1 (6 bases). The germline CDR1 and CDR2 sequences are MNHGY and SAAAGT. The CDR3 is 16 residues long. The ends were cut back, 5 bases at V and 2 bases at J, with 13 bases in the middle. The CDR3, as DNA: TGTGCCAGCAGTCTTCAGGGGAAGGCCTATAATTCACCCCTCCACTTT. The encoded protein is CASSLQGKAYNSPLHF.

Here the CDR3 reads CAWSRGDRGNYGYTF. As DNA, the CDR3 is TGTGCCTGGAGTCGGGGGGACAGGGGAAACTATGGCTACACCTTC. V usage is TRBV30 and J usage is TRBJ1-2; 10 bases line up with TRBD1. V shed 2 bases and J 2 bases; nucleotides not matched to a gene: 5. Germline CDR1 is GTSNPN and CDR2 is SVGIG (reference sequence). CDR3 length equals 15 residues.

This clone was recorded once. The rearrangement joins TRBV19 to TRBJ1-2; TRBD1 matches at 8 bases. This CDR3 has 15 residues. The germline V gene encodes CDR1 LNHDA and CDR2 SQIVND (reference sequence). Unmatched junction bases numbered 11, after V lost 6 bases and J lost 5 bases. DNA for the CDR3: TGTGCCAGTAGGTACCGGACTGGACAGGGATATGGCTACACCTTC. Translation gives CASRYRTGQGYGYTF.

The sample holds a few counts of this clone. The chain uses TRBV18 and TRBJ1-2, with D uncertain. V lost 0 bases and J lost 4, with 9 bases in between. CDR1 and CDR2 (germline): KGHSH, LQKENI. The CDR3 is made up of 14 amino acids. The CDR3 sequence is CASSPPSRGYGYTF. The CDR3, as DNA: TGTGCCAGCTCACCACCGAGTCGGGGCTATGGCTACACCTTC.

The rearrangement uses TRBV19 and TRBJ1-6; unclear D gene. CDR1 is LNHDA, CDR2 SQIVND, per germline (reference sequence). This CDR3 has 17 amino acids. V was pared by 3 bases and J by 0 bases, with 12 bases between. The CDR3 sequence is CASSIATLGSYNSPLHF. For the CDR3, the DNA is TGTGCCAGTAGTATCGCGACGCTCGGCTCCTATAATTCACCCCTCCACTTT.

This chain uses TRBV12-2 with TRBJ2-2; TRBD1 reflects the table's D call only, with no check against the DNA. TRBV12-2 constitutes a pseudogene. The CDR3 totals 14 residues. DNA of the CDR3: TGTGCCGGGCGAAGAGGGGGTTTCACCGGGGAGCTGTTTTTT. It is translated as CAGRRGGFTGELFF.

The chain links TRBV7-6 to TRBJ2-7; D uncertain. V was cut by 1 base and J by 6 bases, with 13 bases left in between. Germline CDR1 SGHVS, CDR2 FNYEAQ. The CDR3 covers 14 residues. CDR3 amino acids: CASSLGGAHAEQYF. Written as DNA, the CDR3 is TGTGCCAGCAGCTTAGGTGGAGCGCATGCCGAGCAGTACTTC.